One and the same sample provided the 28 T cell receptor beta chains below, sequenced in a study of beta chain features in type 1 diabetes. Overall study results and limits: Across all four CD4+ subsets, people with type 1 diabetes showed modestly shorter TCRB CDR3s.

Of the isolated RNA, all was reverse transcribed, and so the sequenced material was expressed TCRB transcripts. The protocol was immunoSEQ multiplex PCR, while the TCRdb copy is restricted to in-frame clones and leaves out a portion. The sample has about 340,000 clones; roughly 13% are singletons. Which antigens these TCRs recognize remains unknown. The sequenced sample consisted of naive CD4+ T cells from blood. Receptor source: a woman younger than 30 with type 1 diabetes.

The chain employs TRBV19 and TRBJ2-1; 8 positions match TRBD2. Germline V gene lookup returns CDR1 LNHDA and CDR2 SQIVND (reference sequence). The CDR3 spans 14 residues. Unmatched junction bases numbered 8, after V lost 0 bases and J lost 13 bases. CDR3 coding DNA: TGTGCCAGTAGTATAGATCGTGCGGGAGGCCACCAGTTCTTC. It specifies CASSIDRAGGHQFF.

This clone turned up a few times. The rearrangement uses TRBV7-9 and TRBJ2-6; perhaps TRBD2 as D (5 bases). Germline CDR1 SEHNR, CDR2 FQNEAQ (reference sequence). The CDR3 is 18 residues long. Trimming cost V 4 bases and J 3 bases, with 19 bases left between them. CDR3 region: CASSSQLGDGVGANVLTF. The DNA for the CDR3 is TGTGCCAGCAGCTCACAGCTCGGCGACGGGGTTGGGGCCAACGTCCTGACTTTC. Full variable domain (missing parts from reference TRBV7-9 and TRBJ2-6): DTGVSQNPRHKITKRGQNVTFRCDPISEHNRLYWYRQTLGQGPEFLTYFQNEAQLEKSRLLSDRFSAERPKGSFSTLEIQRTEQGDSAMYLCASSSQLGDGVGANVLTFGAGSRLTVL.

The count of this clone is one. The V call is TRBV5-4, the J call TRBJ1-2, with 8 bases aligning to TRBD1. V lost 1 base and J lost 2; bases outside the gene matches: 10. The CDR3 has 17 amino acids. CDR1 SGHNT and CDR2 YYREEE come from the germline V gene (reference sequence). The CDR3 DNA reads as TGTGCCAGCAGCTTGCTGGGGTTGAGACAGGGGAACTATGGCTACACCTTC. This gives the protein CASSLLGLRQGNYGYTF.

This clone has more than one count but fewer than ten. The rearrangement joins TRBV18 to TRBJ1-2; D is possibly TRBD1 (6 bases). CDR1 KGHSH and CDR2 LQKENI come from the germline V gene. V dropped 3 bases and J dropped 4 bases, with 9 bases sitting between them. The CDR3 totals 13 residues. CDR3 coding DNA: TGTGCCAGCTCACCGGGGGCCAGCTATGGCTACACCTTC. It encodes CASSPGASYGYTF.

This sequence joins TRBV15 and TRBJ2-5; 10 bases align to TRBD1. The junction had 14 bases not matched to a gene; V was cut back by 8 bases and J by 2 bases. The length of the CDR3 is 17 residues. Germline CDR1 LNHNV, CDR2 YYDKDF (reference sequence). Written as DNA, the CDR3 is TGTGCCACCTCTCGCGCCTTCCGGGACAGGGGTCAAGAGACCCAGTACTTC. It codes for CATSRAFRDRGQETQYF. Full variable domain (missing parts from reference TRBV15 and TRBJ2-5): DAMVIQNPRYQVTQFGKPVTLSCSQTLNHNVMYWYQQKSSQAPKLLFHYYDKDFNNEADTPDNFQSRRPNTSFCFLDIRSPGLGDTAMYLCATSRAFRDRGQETQYFGPGTRLLVL.

This clone was picked up a small number of times. This chain joins TRBV9 and TRBJ2-1; D is perhaps TRBD1 (7 bases). The germline V and J ends were trimmed by 5 bases and 1 base, with 13 bases remaining between them. Germline V gene data show CDR1 as SGDLS and CDR2 as YYNGEE. There are 15 residues in the CDR3. This CDR3 reads CASSTGGQSYNEQFF. CDR3 DNA sequence: TGTGCCAGCAGTACCGGGGGACAGTCCTACAATGAGCAGTTCTTC.

In this sample, this clone turned up a few times. The chain is built from TRBV7-2 and TRBJ2-2; tentative D call: TRBD2 (5 bases). Trimming cost V 7 bases and J 6 bases, with 21 bases left between them. Germline CDR1 and CDR2: SGHTA and FQGNSA. CDR3 length: 16 amino acids. CDR3 sequence: CASIVTRRVPPGELFF. In nucleotides, the CDR3 is TGTGCCAGCATCGTAACTAGACGGGTTCCCCCCGGGGAGCTGTTTTTT.

This rearrangement joins TRBV4-3 to TRBJ2-5; 8 nucleotides align to TRBD2. The CDR3 runs 15 residues. In germline, CDR1 is LGHNA, CDR2 YSLEER. Trimming removed 2 bases from V and 5 bases from J; junction bases left unmatched: 7. CDR3 loop: CASSQRAGVRETQYF. The CDR3 nucleotides read TGCGCCAGCAGCCAAAGAGCGGGAGTGCGGGAGACCCAGTACTTC.

The sample holds a few counts of this clone. V gene TRBV30 combines with J gene TRBJ2-7, with TRBD2 matching 8 bases. With V trimmed by 3 bases and J by 3 bases, 7 bases remained unmatched. Germline loops: CDR1 GTSNPN, CDR2 SVGIG (reference sequence). The CDR3 spans 14 residues. CDR3 DNA: TGTGCCTGGAGCCCGGGACTAGGCCTCTACGAGCAGTACGTC. It yields the protein CAWSPGLGLYEQYV.

The V and J genes are TRBV18 and TRBJ2-7; 11 bases agree with TRBD1. The J segment lost 4 bases and the V segment lost 5 bases, leaving 19 bases of the junction unmatched. Germline V gives CDR1 KGHSH, CDR2 LQKENI. The CDR3 loop spans 19 amino acids. The CDR3: CASSAGQGVKDGVPYEQYF. CDR3 sequence (DNA): TGTGCCAGCTCAGCGGGACAGGGGGTAAAGGATGGGGTACCGTACGAGCAGTACTTC.

In its sample, this clone was seen a few times. The chain joins TRBV11-2 to TRBJ2-7, with TRBD2 matching 7 bases. The junction had 7 bases not matched to a gene; V was cut back by 5 bases and J by 6 bases. The CDR3 consists of 13 residues. Germline V CDR1 and CDR2: SGHAT, FQNNGV. The CDR3 protein is CASSTSPGGEQYF. The CDR3 DNA reads as TGTGCCAGCAGCACCTCGCCGGGGGGCGAGCAGTACTTC.

J is TRBJ2-2 and V is TRBV7-3; no definite D call. The germline gives CDR1 SGHTA, CDR2 FQGTGA. Trimming took 5 bases from V and 0 from J, leaving 10 bases between them. The CDR3 sequence is 15 residues long. This CDR3 reads CASSPTLANTGELFF. The DNA of the CDR3 is TGTGCCAGCAGCCCGACTCTCGCGAACACCGGGGAGCTGTTTTTT.

This clone appeared a few times. The chain joins TRBV5-1 to TRBJ2-7; tentatively, D is TRBD1 (6 bases). This CDR3 has 16 amino acids. Trimming pared 0 bases from V and 0 bases from J, leaving 13 bases between. CDR1 is SGHRS, CDR2 YFSETQ, per germline. CDR3 amino acids: CASSLGGQRSSYEQYV. The CDR3 coding sequence is TGCGCCAGCAGCTTGGGAGGACAGAGGAGCTCCTACGAGCAGTACGTC.

This clone was found a few times. The chain combines TRBV27 with TRBJ2-3; D unclear. The CDR3 has 13 amino acids. CDR1 and CDR2 from the germline V gene are MNHEY and SMNVEV (reference sequence). V was cut by 5 bases and J by 2 bases, with 8 bases left in between. The CDR3 DNA reads as TGTGCCAGCAGTCCCCAGAACACAGATACGCAGTATTTT. The encoded protein is CASSPQNTDTQYF.

This rearrangement joins TRBV2 to TRBJ2-2; weak D call: TRBD2 (6 bases). The CDR3 extends over 14 amino acids. V was cut by 7 bases and J by 9 bases, with 18 bases left in between. The germline V gene encodes CDR1 SNHLY and CDR2 FYNNEI. The chain's CDR3 is CASTLGTYRRELFF. The CDR3 DNA follows: TGTGCCAGCACCCTAGGGACTTATAGGCGGGAGCTGTTTTTT.

This clone occurred a few times. The rearrangement links TRBV6-1 to TRBJ2-1; 11 bases fit TRBD2. Germline V gene data show CDR1 as MNHNS and CDR2 as SASEGT. V lost 6 bases to trimming and J lost 5 bases; unmatched junction nucleotides: 6. The CDR3 contains 15 residues. CDR3 loop: CASRTGTSGHNEQFF. The CDR3 bases are TGTGCCAGCAGAACCGGGACTAGCGGCCACAATGAGCAGTTCTTC.

This chain connects TRBV4-3 to TRBJ2-7, with a tentative D call TRBD2 (6 bases). Trimming removed 0 bases at V and 0 bases at J, with 12 bases between. The CDR3 runs to 16 residues. Germline CDR1 and CDR2: LGHNA and YSLEER. The CDR3 DNA is TGCGCCAGCAGCCAAGATCCCGGGACTTACTCCTACGAGCAGTACTTC. Amino acids: CASSQDPGTYSYEQYF.

This clone has only a few counts. The chain uses TRBV5-1 and TRBJ2-3; 7 nucleotides agree with TRBD1. With 0 bases clipped from V and 0 bases from J, the junction kept 7 bases outside the gene matches. Germline loops: CDR1 SGHRS, CDR2 YFSETQ. CDR3 length equals 17 residues. The CDR3 loop is CASSLAPQGTSTDTQYF. In nucleotides, the CDR3 is TGCGCCAGCAGCTTGGCCCCACAGGGGACCAGCACAGATACGCAGTATTTT.

This clone turned up a few times. This chain joins TRBV28 and TRBJ2-7; D is perhaps TRBD2 (5 bases). The germline V and J ends were trimmed by 7 bases and 3 bases, with 13 bases remaining between them. The CDR3 covers 13 residues. CDR1 is MDHEN and CDR2 is SYDVKM in the germline V gene. The CDR3 protein is CASTPGSGYEQYF. CDR3 DNA: TGTGCCAGCACTCCGGGGTCTGGCTACGAGCAGTACTTC.

A remark on this clone: Other DNA sequences of this sample code for an identical CDR3. This rearrangement joins TRBV7-9 to TRBJ2-5, with TRBD2 matching over 11 bases. The length of the CDR3 is 15 residues. Germline CDR1 is SEHNR and CDR2 is FQNEAQ (reference sequence). Trimming took 4 bases from V and 5 from J; bases not matched to a gene: 6. This chain's CDR3 is CASSSTSGSLETQYF. CDR3 nucleotides: TGTGCCAGCAGCTCCACTAGCGGGAGCTTGGAGACCCAGTACTTC.

J is TRBJ1-2 and V is TRBV28, with D possibly being TRBD1 (6 bases). This CDR3 has 14 residues. V dropped 5 bases and J dropped 13 bases, with 23 bases sitting between them. CDR1 and CDR2 from the germline V gene are MDHEN and SYDVKM. The CDR3 here is CASSTPGQGSSPTF. Written as DNA, the CDR3 is TGTGCCAGCAGTACTCCGGGGCAGGGGTCCTCCCCCACCTTC.

V gene TRBV6-6 combines with J gene TRBJ2-3; 8 bases agree with TRBD1. V lost 6 bases to trimming and J lost 7 bases; unmatched junction nucleotides: 9. CDR3 size: 14 residues. In germline, CDR1 is MNHNY, CDR2 SVGAGI (reference sequence). CDR3 loop: CASRSTGVVNTQYF. CDR3 DNA sequence: TGTGCCAGCAGATCGACAGGGGTTGTGAATACGCAGTATTTT.

This clone was observed a few times. The gene calls are TRBV27 and TRBJ1-1; D is possibly TRBD1 (6 bases). The germline CDR1 and CDR2 sequences are MNHEY and SMNVEV (reference sequence). The CDR3 runs 13 residues. V was shortened by 3 bases and J by 4 bases, with 9 bases between the two germline ends. In DNA, the CDR3 is TGTGCCAGCAGTTTGGCAGGGGTCACTGAAGCTTTCTTT. It translates to CASSLAGVTEAFF.

V is TRBV10-3 and J is TRBJ1-1; possible D gene TRBD1, 5 bases. The CDR3 loop spans 14 amino acids. CDR1 and CDR2 from the germline V gene are ENHRY and SYGVKD. V was pared by 4 bases and J by 2 bases, with 11 bases between. The CDR3 bases are TGTGCCATCAGTGGCAGGGAGGGTAACACTGAAGCTTTCTTT. Its translation is CAISGREGNTEAFF.

This clone appeared a few times. V and J are TRBV7-3 and TRBJ2-5; TRBD2 aligns across 8 bases. The germline V gene has CDR1 SGHTA and CDR2 FQGTGA. Trimming at V came to 5 bases and at J to 2 bases, leaving 7 bases not matched to a gene. The CDR3 loop spans 15 amino acids. CDR3 in amino acids: CASSPGGGGQETQYF. The CDR3 DNA follows: TGTGCCAGCAGCCCGGGAGGGGGAGGGCAAGAGACCCAGTACTTC.

This clone was counted a few times. The rearrangement uses TRBV5-7 and TRBJ2-7, with TRBD2 matching 7 bases. TRBV5-7 is an open reading frame, and its role is uncertain. The CDR3 totals 16 residues. Unmatched junction bases numbered 11, after V lost 5 bases and J lost 0 bases. The CDR3 spells CASSSPSGGSSYEQYV. For the CDR3, the DNA is TGTGCCAGCAGTTCTCCTAGCGGAGGGAGCTCCTACGAGCAGTACGTC.

Turning to this clone: Relative to the germline gene, one junction end is altered; a read error may explain this. In nucleotides, the CDR3 is TGTGCCAGCAGCCTTCGGGGACAGGGACTCAATTTT. It specifies CASSLRGQGLNF. The rearrangement joins TRBV28 to TRBJ2-3, with 9 bases identical to TRBD1. The CDR3 runs to 12 residues. Germline loops: CDR1 MDHEN, CDR2 SYDVKM.

This clone was seen a few times. The chain couples TRBV11-2 to TRBJ2-3; perhaps TRBD2 as D (6 bases). V was clipped by 3 bases and J by 6 bases, with 19 bases between them. The CDR3 has 16 residues. Looked up from germline, CDR1 is SGHAT and CDR2 is FQNNGV. The CDR3 loop is CASSFVSGTSSDTQYF. The CDR3 coding sequence is TGTGCCAGCAGCTTCGTCTCCGGGACTTCCTCGGATACGCAGTATTTT.